This T cell receptor beta chain was identified during a study of beta chain features in type 1 diabetes. Findings of the study overall: Across all four CD4+ subsets, people with type 1 diabetes showed modestly shorter TCRB CDR3s. For TCRB rearrangement, an influence of HLA type remained unresolved here. The naive, central memory and Treg TCRB repertoires of patients appeared to be more similar to one another than those of healthy donors.

With respect to this clone: What it recognizes is unknown.

V was clipped by 3 bases and J by 5 bases, with 12 bases between them. The CDR3 has 13 residues. Germline CDR1 and CDR2: SGHNT and YYREEE (reference sequence). The study reverse transcribed the entire isolated RNA, so it sequenced expressed TCRB transcripts. The data were produced by immunoSEQ multiplex PCR, yet TCRdb's version contains in-frame clones alone and is incomplete. There are about 640,000 clones in the sample; over 10% occur only once, and roughly 0.12% lies in the top ten. Stem cell-like memory, regulatory, central memory and naive CD4+ cells were sorted via CD45RO/CCR7/CD25/CD127/CD95/CD27.

The V gene is TRBV5-4, the J gene TRBJ2-7; D gene unclear. Input material: naive CD4+ T cells from blood. This clonotype originated in a young man with type 1 diabetes. CDR3: CASSSVNRDEQYF. CDR3 coding DNA: TGTGCCAGCAGCTCCGTTAATAGGGACGAGCAGTACTTC.